The 26 T cell receptor beta chains reported below all come from one sample, sequenced in a study of blood T cell repertoires in COVID-19. Measured with immunoSEQ multiplex PCR; TCRdb has only the in-frame clones, and not every one. The sample holds 150,000 to 200,000 clones, roughly 80% seen once. The sequenced sample was peripheral blood. These receptors originate from an elderly woman with COVID-19, enrolled during active disease.

This chain uses TRBV29-1 with TRBJ1-2, with D possibly TRBD1 on 6 matching bases. Germline CDR1 reads SQVTM; CDR2 reads ANQGSEA. The length of the CDR3 is 13 residues. The V end lost 3 bases, the J end lost 4 bases, and 12 bases lay between the germline ends. The CDR3 loop reads CSVDRGAPYGYTF. CDR3 nucleotides: TGCAGCGTTGACCGGGGGGCTCCCTATGGCTACACCTTC.

CDR3 sequence: CASSYSSRNQPQHF. For the CDR3, the DNA is TGTGCCAGCAGTTACTCGTCCAGGAATCAGCCCCAGCATTTT. The rearrangement joins TRBV6-5 to TRBJ1-5; D is uncertain. This CDR3 contains 14 residues. In germline, CDR1 is MNHEY, CDR2 SVGAGI. V dropped 0 bases and J dropped 4 bases, with 7 bases sitting between them.

This clone occurred once. V usage is TRBV19 and J usage is TRBJ1-5; possible D gene TRBD1, 6 bases. Trimming took off 2 bases at V and 2 bases at J, with 19 bases between the two ends. The CDR3 totals 18 residues. Germline CDR1 is LNHDA and CDR2 is SQIVND (reference sequence). CDR3 coding DNA: TGTGCCAGTAGTATATTACAGGGAAAAAGAATAGGCAATCAGCCCCAGCATTTT. Its protein is CASSILQGKRIGNQPQHF. Drawing the rest from reference TRBV19 and TRBJ1-5, the complete variable domain is DGGITQSPKYLFRKEGQNVTLSCEQNLNHDAMYWYRQDPGQGLRLIYYSQIVNDFQKGDIAEGYSVSREKKESFPLTVTSAQKNPTAFYLCASSILQGKRIGNQPQHFGDGTRLSIL.

This clone was recorded only once. The V call is TRBV2, the J call TRBJ2-5; TRBD2 might be the D (6 bases). The length of the CDR3 is 11 residues. V shed 8 bases and J shed 5 bases, with 9 bases lying between them. Germline loops: CDR1 SNHLY, CDR2 FYNNEI. CDR3 bases: TGTGCCAGCGCGGGGTGGGAGACCCAGTACTTC. This codes for CASAGWETQYF.

The genes are TRBV5-1 and TRBJ2-3, with D uncertain. The CDR3 consists of 16 residues. V shed 0 bases and J shed 0 bases, with 11 bases lying between them. Germline CDR1 and CDR2: SGHRS and YFSETQ. In nucleotides, the CDR3 is TGCGCCAGCAGCTTGGTCGGGTCAGCTAGCACAGATACGCAGTATTTT. Translation: CASSLVGSASTDTQYF.

The J gene is TRBJ2-5, the V gene TRBV27; a weak D match, TRBD1 (5 bases). Germline loops: CDR1 MNHEY, CDR2 SMNVEV (reference sequence). V lost 3 bases and J 5 bases, leaving 10 bases between the germline ends. CDR3 length equals 13 residues. CDR3 region: CASSFFPGETQYF. In nucleotides, the CDR3 is TGTGCCAGCAGTTTTTTCCCAGGGGAGACCCAGTACTTC.

This chain uses TRBV7-6 with TRBJ1-5; TRBD1 aligns across 8 bases. This CDR3 comprises 18 residues. Germline trimming cut 5 bases from V and 0 bases from J; bases unmatched to any gene: 12. Germline V gene lookup returns CDR1 SGHVS and CDR2 FNYEAQ. This chain's CDR3 is CASSPNTGGAYSNQPQHF. CDR3 nucleotides: TGTGCCAGCAGCCCCAACACAGGGGGAGCTTATAGCAATCAGCCCCAGCATTTT.

The V call is TRBV2, the J call TRBJ1-3, with a tentative D call TRBD1 (5 bases). The CDR3 has 17 residues. Germline V lookup: CDR1 SNHLY, CDR2 FYNNEI. The V end was cut by 3 bases, the J end by 3 bases, with 18 bases between. The CDR3 protein is CASSEDPPRGGGNTIYF. CDR3 coding DNA: TGTGCCAGCAGTGAGGATCCGCCGCGGGGCGGTGGAAACACCATATATTTT.

By sample fraction, this clone is medium-sized (0.01 to 0.1%). The chain joins TRBV4-2 to TRBJ1-6, with 11 bases matching TRBD1. There are 16 residues in the CDR3. Germline loops: CDR1 LGHNA, CDR2 YNFKEQ. With 1 base clipped from V and 9 bases from J, the junction kept 5 bases outside the gene matches. CDR3 nucleotide sequence: TGTGCCAGCAGCCAAGGTTGGACAGGGGGCGCTTCACCCCTCCACTTT. This gives the protein CASSQGWTGGASPLHF.

This chain links TRBV2 with TRBJ2-7; D possibly corresponds to TRBD1 (6 bases). The V gene's germline CDR1 is SNHLY and CDR2 FYNNEI. The CDR3 is made up of 14 amino acids. Trimming removed 4 bases at V and 4 bases at J, with 14 bases between. CDR3 nucleotide sequence: TGTGCCAGCAGTGCGTATGGGGGCCTATACGAGCAGTACTTC. Amino acid sequence: CASSAYGGLYEQYF. Complete variable domain (other parts from reference TRBV2 and TRBJ2-7): EPEVTQTPSHQVTQMGQEVILRCVPISNHLYFYWYRQILGQKVEFLVSFYNNEISEKSEIFDDQFSVERPDGSNFTLKIRSTKLEDSAMYFCASSAYGGLYEQYFGPGTRLTVT.

The chain employs TRBV7-2 and TRBJ2-7, with 9 bases aligning to TRBD2. This CDR3 has 15 residues. After removal of 3 bases from V and 4 bases from J, the junction contained 7 bases not matched to a gene. CDR1 and CDR2 (germline): SGHTA, FQGNSA. The CDR3, as DNA: TGTGCCAGCAGCTTCGATAGCGGGAGAAGTTACGAGCAGTACTTC. This codes for CASSFDSGRSYEQYF.

This chain connects TRBV19 to TRBJ1-5; TRBD1 aligns across 7 bases. Per germline, CDR1 LNHDA and CDR2 SQIVND (reference sequence). V lost 7 bases and J lost 3; bases outside the gene matches: 15. This CDR3 region has 17 residues. The CDR3 region is CASTPISGTVNNQPQHF. The DNA for the CDR3 is TGTGCCAGTACCCCCATATCCGGGACAGTAAACAATCAGCCCCAGCATTTT.

The V and J genes are TRBV5-4 and TRBJ1-2, with 8 bases that match TRBD1. The CDR3 loop spans 14 amino acids. The germline V gene encodes CDR1 SGHNT and CDR2 YYREEE (reference sequence). Trimming took 2 bases from V and 7 from J; bases not matched to a gene: 7. In nucleotides, the CDR3 is TGTGCCAGCAGCTTACAGGGGGAAGGGGGTGGCTACACCTTC. It encodes CASSLQGEGGGYTF.

The rearrangement uses TRBV7-9 and TRBJ2-7; the match to TRBD2 covers 14 bases. Germline loops: CDR1 SEHNR, CDR2 FQNEAQ (reference sequence). After removal of 9 bases from V and 6 bases from J, the junction contained 4 bases not matched to a gene. This CDR3 contains 13 residues. Here the CDR3 reads CASRLAGGSEQYF. The CDR3 DNA reads as TGTGCCAGTAGACTAGCGGGGGGGAGCGAGCAGTACTTC. The full variable domain, with the rest looked up from reference TRBV7-9 and TRBJ2-7, is DTGVSQNPRHKITKRGQNVTFRCDPISEHNRLYWYRQTLGQGPEFLTYFQNEAQLEKSRLLSDRFSAERPKGSFSTLEIQRTEQGDSAMYLCASRLAGGSEQYFGPGTRLTVT.

The gene calls are TRBV6-5 and TRBJ2-3; maybe TRBD1 (6 bases). Germline assignment: CDR1 MNHEY and CDR2 SVGAGI. V lost 8 bases to trimming and J lost 2 bases, with 14 bases between them. CDR3 length: 14 amino acids. The CDR3 loop is CASLSGVYTDTQYF. The CDR3 bases are TGTGCCAGCTTATCAGGGGTTTACACAGATACGCAGTATTTT.

The chain uses TRBV5-1 and TRBJ2-7; D unresolved. The CDR3 contains 15 residues. The germline V and J ends were trimmed by 0 bases and 6 bases, with 16 bases remaining between them. CDR1 is SGHRS, CDR2 YFSETQ, per germline. The CDR3 region has the DNA TGCGCCAGCAGCTTGGGAACCGGGTCGACGCGCGAGCAGTACTTC. Its translation: CASSLGTGSTREQYF.

The chain has TRBV9 and TRBJ2-5; TRBD1 is a possible D gene (5 bases). This CDR3 is 13 amino acids long. Between the trimmed V and J ends, which lost 1 base and 3 bases, there was a span of 7 bases. Germline assignment: CDR1 SGDLS and CDR2 YYNGEE. The CDR3 sequence: CASSVLGEETQYF. For the CDR3, the DNA is TGTGCCAGCAGCGTATTAGGGGAAGAGACCCAGTACTTC.

CDR3 loop: CASHGAGAYTGELFF. The CDR3, as DNA: TGTGCCAGTCATGGGGCAGGGGCTTACACCGGGGAGCTGTTTTTT. The gene calls are TRBV19 and TRBJ2-2, with D perhaps TRBD1 (6 bases). The V end lost 8 bases, the J end lost 3 bases, and 16 bases lay between the germline ends. Germline V CDR1 and CDR2: LNHDA, SQIVND (reference sequence). The CDR3 contains 15 residues.

The CDR3 bases are TGTGCCACCAGCAGAGATTTATCGGGATACGAGCAGTACTTC. It codes for CATSRDLSGYEQYF. This chain links TRBV15 with TRBJ2-7; possible D gene TRBD2, 5 bases. CDR1 LNHNV and CDR2 YYDKDF come from the germline V gene (reference sequence). V lost 0 bases to trimming and J lost 4 bases, with 10 bases between them. The CDR3 is made up of 14 amino acids.

The CDR3 region is CASSPGTGGRETQYF. DNA of the CDR3: TGTGCCAGCTCCCCCGGGACAGGGGGACGAGAGACCCAGTACTTC. This chain joins TRBV18 and TRBJ2-5; TRBD1 matches 11 bases. There are 15 residues in the CDR3. Trimming took 6 bases from V and 4 from J; bases not matched to a gene: 7. Looked up from germline, CDR1 is KGHSH and CDR2 is LQKENI.

CDR3 in amino acids: CASSFSGELGELFF. The CDR3 coding sequence is TGTGCCAGCAGCTTCTCCGGGGAGTTGGGGGAGCTGTTTTTT. The chain links TRBV7-9 to TRBJ2-2; maybe TRBD2 (5 bases). The germline V and J ends were trimmed by 3 bases and 8 bases, with 13 bases remaining between them. The CDR3 length is 14 residues. From germline, CDR1 is SEHNR and CDR2 FQNEAQ (reference sequence).

The V gene is TRBV5-6, the J gene TRBJ2-6, with 7 positions matching TRBD2. The CDR3 has 17 residues. V shed 2 bases and J 0 bases; nucleotides not matched to a gene: 5. Germline CDR1 is SGHDT and CDR2 is YYEEEE. CDR3 DNA sequence: TGTGCCAGCAGCTTCCCTAGCGGAAGCTCTGGGGCCAACGTCCTGACTTTC. Residues: CASSFPSGSSGANVLTF.

The chain employs TRBV7-9 and TRBJ1-2; a weak D match, TRBD1 (5 bases). The V and J ends lost 2 bases and 6 bases respectively, with 16 bases between them. The CDR3 has 15 amino acids. CDR1 and CDR2 (germline): SEHNR, FQNEAQ (reference sequence). CDR3 DNA sequence: TGTGCCAGCAGCTTATCAGGGTCGGCTAGGCATGGCTACACCTTC. Its translation is CASSLSGSARHGYTF.

The chain carries TRBV9 and TRBJ2-1; TRBD2 aligns across 7 bases. This CDR3 contains 15 residues. The germline V gene has CDR1 SGDLS and CDR2 YYNGEE. V shed 0 bases, J shed 10 bases, and the junction held 10 bases outside the gene matches. Written as DNA, the CDR3 is TGTGCCAGCAGCGTAGCTGCGGGAGCAAAGTTCGAGCAGTTCTTC. This codes for CASSVAAGAKFEQFF.

This chain links TRBV7-9 with TRBJ2-1; 13 bases fit TRBD2. From germline, CDR1 is SEHNR and CDR2 FQNEAQ (reference sequence). Trimming cost V 4 bases and J 8 bases; bases outside gene matches: 8. The CDR3 covers 16 residues. The CDR3 DNA reads TGTGCCAGCAGCTCCAGGACTAGCGGGGGCAGGGATGAGCAGTTCTTC. This encodes CASSSRTSGGRDEQFF.

The chain combines TRBV11-3 with TRBJ2-1; D call uncertain. The germline V gene has CDR1 SGHNT and CDR2 YENEEA. Trimming stripped 5 bases from V and 6 bases from J, with 14 bases between. CDR3 length: 14 residues. CDR3 sequence: CASSPRRVINEQFF. CDR3 sequence (DNA): TGTGCCAGCAGCCCCCGACGGGTAATCAATGAGCAGTTCTTC. Combining the CDR3 with reference TRBV11-3 and TRBJ2-1 gives the whole variable domain EAGVVQSPRYKIIEKKQPVAFWCNPISGHNTLYWYLQNLGQGPELLIRYENEEAVDDSQLPKDRFSAERLKGVDSTLKIQPAELGDSAVYLCASSPRRVINEQFFGPGTRLTVL.